This section outlines one T cell receptor (beta chain) sequence together with its context. The sample originates from a study of blood T cell repertoires in COVID-19. Per the study methods: Reference gene primer amplification in the assay estimated nucleated cell counts. The repertoire was sequenced with immunoSEQ multiplex PCR; TCRdb's copy has only in-frame clones and lacks some. V, J and clone size are those of that table, while D and trimming were read from the DNA. The table includes more than 95,000 clones, 81% detected once. CDR3 length equals 13 residues. Germline assignment: CDR1 KGHDR and CDR2 SFDVKD. V was cut by 6 bases and J by 3 bases, with 8 bases left in between.

Sequencing was performed on peripheral blood. This chain joins TRBV24-1 and TRBJ1-5; D gene ambiguous. This clonotype was sampled from a man aged 30 to 45 with COVID-19, enrolled during active disease. In DNA, the CDR3 is TGTGCCACCAGTTTGGCAGACAATCAGCCCCAGCATTTT. The encoded protein is CATSLADNQPQHF.